This T cell receptor (beta chain) was sequenced for a study of control samples from healthy donors and cancer patients. The assay was immunoSEQ multiplex PCR, and TCRdb's table has in-frame clones only and misses some. The sample holds 150,000 or so clones; over 90% are singletons and the top ten take approximately 15%. Trimming removed 1 base at V and 7 bases at J, with 9 bases between. CDR3 length: 13 amino acids. Germline CDR1 LNHDA, CDR2 SQIVND (reference sequence). This clone has just one count. What was sequenced was PBMCs. The TCR sequence derives from a man between 60 and 70 years old with colorectal cancer. The chain carries TRBV19 and TRBJ2-3; D gene unclear. This chain's CDR3 is CASSIVVPHTQYF. CDR3 DNA: TGTGCCAGTAGTATAGTGGTTCCCCATACGCAGTATTTT.